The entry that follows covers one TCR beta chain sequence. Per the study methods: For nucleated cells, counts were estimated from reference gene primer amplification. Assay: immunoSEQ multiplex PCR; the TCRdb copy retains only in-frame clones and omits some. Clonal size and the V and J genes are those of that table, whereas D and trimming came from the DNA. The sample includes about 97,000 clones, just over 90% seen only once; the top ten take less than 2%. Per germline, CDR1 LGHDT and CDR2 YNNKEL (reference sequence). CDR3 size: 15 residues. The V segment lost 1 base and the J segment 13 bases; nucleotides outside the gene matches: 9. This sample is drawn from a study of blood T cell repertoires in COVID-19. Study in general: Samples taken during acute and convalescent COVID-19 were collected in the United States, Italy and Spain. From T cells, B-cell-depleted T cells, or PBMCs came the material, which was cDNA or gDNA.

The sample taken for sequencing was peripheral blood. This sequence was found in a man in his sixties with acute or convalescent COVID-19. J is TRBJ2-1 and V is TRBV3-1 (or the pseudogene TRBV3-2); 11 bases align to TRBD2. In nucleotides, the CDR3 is TGTGCCAGCAGCCAAGGCGCACTAGCGGGGGCCGTACAGTTCTTC. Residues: CASSQGALAGAVQFF.